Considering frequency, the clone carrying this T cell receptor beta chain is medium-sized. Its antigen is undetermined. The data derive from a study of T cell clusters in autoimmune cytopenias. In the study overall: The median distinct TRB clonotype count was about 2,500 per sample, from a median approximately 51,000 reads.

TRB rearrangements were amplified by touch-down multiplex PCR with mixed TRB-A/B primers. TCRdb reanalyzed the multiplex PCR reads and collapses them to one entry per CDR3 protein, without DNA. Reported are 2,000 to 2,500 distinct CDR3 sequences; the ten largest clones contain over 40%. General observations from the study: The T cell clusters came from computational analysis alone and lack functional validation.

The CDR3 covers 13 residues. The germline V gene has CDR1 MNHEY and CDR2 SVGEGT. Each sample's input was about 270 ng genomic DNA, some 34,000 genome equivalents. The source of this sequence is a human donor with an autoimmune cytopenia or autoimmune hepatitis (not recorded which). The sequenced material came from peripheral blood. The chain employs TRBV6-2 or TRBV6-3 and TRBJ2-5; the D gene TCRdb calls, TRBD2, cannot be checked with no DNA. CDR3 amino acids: CASRGLASGTQYF.